This entry concerns a single T cell receptor (beta chain). The sample belongs to a study of cytomegalovirus exposure and HLA in healthy donors. Study context: HLA-typed donors contributed around 85 million unique TCRs, which were held in an early data release.

The CDR3 covers 14 residues. V shed 2 bases and J 5 bases; nucleotides not matched to a gene: 5. The germline V gene has CDR1 SGHTA and CDR2 FQGNSA. The PCR ran on 60 Vbeta and 13 Jbeta primers. Repertoires were generated with immunoSEQ multiplex PCR, while TCRdb's copy carries only in-frame clones and drops some. The sample records 52,000 or so clones, around three quarters being singletons. Sequenced input: PBMCs. The receptor's source is a female donor in good health and CMV-seronegative. The gene calls are TRBV7-2 and TRBJ2-5; 7 bases line up with TRBD1. The CDR3 DNA reads as TGTGCCAGCAGCTTAAATACAGGGGTGGAGACCCAGTACTTC. Residues: CASSLNTGVETQYF.